The entry below gives a single T cell receptor beta chain sequence along with its context. These data come from a study of blood T cell repertoires in COVID-19. Study in general: Samples came from the United States, Italy and Spain, spanning acute and convalescent COVID-19. T cells, B-cell-depleted T cells, or PBMCs provided the cDNA or gDNA that served as material.

Germline V lookup: CDR1 SGHDT, CDR2 YYEEEE. Losses at the gene ends were 4 bases for V and 2 bases for J; bases not matched to a gene: 9. The CDR3 contains 17 residues. In the original analysis: Using reference gene primer amplification, nucleated cell counts were estimated. Method: immunoSEQ multiplex PCR; TCRdb's copy keeps in-frame clones and lacks some. V, J and clone size are those of that table, while D and trimming were read from the DNA. The sample records 200,000 to 300,000 clones, roughly 82% being singletons. The rearrangement joins TRBV5-6 to TRBJ1-4; 9 bases line up with TRBD1. Sequencing was done on a sample of peripheral blood. This clonotype originated in a woman in her 70s with acute or convalescent COVID-19. The chain's CDR3 is CASSQQGAGWTNEKLFF. DNA of the CDR3: TGTGCCAGCAGCCAACAGGGGGCAGGGTGGACTAATGAAAAACTGTTTTTT.